The 26 T cell receptor beta chains in this list originate from one sample, sequenced in a study of shared clonotypes between healthy human individuals. Assay: immunoSEQ multiplex PCR; the TCRdb copy retains only in-frame clones and omits some. The data contain roughly 2.5 million clones, just over 90% of them seen just once; the ten biggest clones take up under 0.15%. Sample: naive CD4+ T cells sorted from blood. Indicated subset: CD45RA+ positively selected. The origin of the receptors is a man between 18 and 29 years old in good health.

This clone is a singleton in its sample. The CDR3 DNA reads as TGTGCCAGCAGACTTCGCGGGGCGTCCTACGAGCAGTACTTC. This codes for CASRLRGASYEQYF. The V gene is TRBV13, the J gene TRBJ2-7; D may be TRBD2 (6 bases). The CDR3 has 14 residues. CDR1 is PRHDT and CDR2 is FYEKMQ in the germline V gene (reference sequence). Trimming cost V 6 bases and J 1 base, with 13 bases left between them.

V is TRBV5-4 and J is TRBJ2-5, with 7 bases that match TRBD2. The trim removed 0 bases at V and 5 bases at J, leaving 7 bases unmatched. The CDR3 totals 15 residues. CDR1 SGHNT and CDR2 YYREEE come from the germline V gene (reference sequence). In nucleotides, the CDR3 is TGTGCCAGCAGCTTGGATGCGGGAGTAGGGGAGACCCAGTACTTC. Translating it yields CASSLDAGVGETQYF.

The chain joins TRBV29-1 to TRBJ2-3; D tentatively reads TRBD1 or TRBD2 (6 bases each). Trimming cost V 4 bases and J 3 bases, with 14 bases left between them. This CDR3 comprises 14 residues. In germline, CDR1 is SQVTM, CDR2 ANQGSEA. The CDR3 coding sequence is TGCAGCGTTGGGGGGGCCGCAGGAACAGATACGCAGTATTTT. Protein sequence: CSVGGAAGTDTQYF.

As for this clone: One end of the junction varies from germline; a read error may be responsible. This rearrangement joins TRBV7-7 to TRBJ2-5; the D gene is possibly TRBD2 (5 bases). In germline, CDR1 is SSHAT, CDR2 FNYEAQ (reference sequence). This CDR3 is built from 14 residues. As DNA, the CDR3 is TGTGCTAGCAGCAACGGGAACGTAGGAGAGACCCAGTACTTC. The encoded protein is CASSNGNVGETQYF.

The chain combines TRBV5-1 with TRBJ2-3; 8 positions match TRBD2. V shed 2 bases and J 4 bases; nucleotides not matched to a gene: 6. CDR1 is SGHRS and CDR2 is YFSETQ in the germline V gene. The CDR3 is 15 residues long. In DNA, the CDR3 is TGCGCCAGCAGCTTAAGCGGGGGATCTTCAGATACGCAGTATTTT. Translation gives CASSLSGGSSDTQYF.

The CDR3 nucleotides are TGTGCCAGCAGCCAGGCGGGACCGGCTTTTTCGGGCTACACCTTC. Amino acid sequence: CASSQAGPAFSGYTF. The chain uses TRBV5-4 and TRBJ1-2; possibly TRBD1 for D (5 bases). The CDR3 is 15 amino acids. Germline values: CDR1 SGHNT, CDR2 YYREEE (reference sequence). Trimming took 4 bases from V and 8 from J, leaving 21 bases between them.

This clone occurred once. The rearrangement joins TRBV6-5 to TRBJ2-6, with 7 bases fitting TRBD1. Germline values: CDR1 MNHEY, CDR2 SVGAGI. The CDR3 sequence is 15 residues long. J gave up 4 bases and V 6 bases, and 6 bases lay outside the gene matches. The CDR3 region is CASSGTGVGANVLTF. CDR3 nucleotides: TGTGCCAGCAGCGGAACAGGGGTAGGGGCCAACGTCCTGACTTTC.

This chain joins TRBV10-1 and TRBJ2-3; TRBD2 aligns across 9 bases. With 4 bases clipped from V and 1 base from J, the junction kept 6 bases outside the gene matches. This CDR3 has 16 amino acids. Per the germline V gene, CDR1 is WNHNN and CDR2 is SYGVQD (reference sequence). This CDR3 reads CASSGGAGGGTDTQYF. CDR3 bases: TGCGCCAGCAGTGGAGGAGCGGGAGGCGGCACAGATACGCAGTATTTT.

This chain connects TRBV5-1 to TRBJ2-3; D ambiguous. Germline-derived CDR1 and CDR2 are SGHRS and YFSETQ. Trimming cost V 0 bases and J 1 base, with 6 bases left between them. The CDR3 length is 14 residues. CDR3 region: CASSLEHRTDTQYF. The CDR3 nucleotides are TGCGCCAGCAGCTTGGAACACCGCACAGATACGCAGTATTTT.

This sequence joins TRBV2 and TRBJ2-7, with D tentatively TRBD1 or TRBD2 (6 bases each). V gave up 2 bases and J gave up 6 bases, with 17 bases separating them. CDR1 SNHLY and CDR2 FYNNEI come from the germline V gene. This CDR3 contains 15 residues. The CDR3 DNA reads TGTGCCAGCAGTGAACAGGGGACCGGGCGGGGCGAGCAGTACTTC. Its translation: CASSEQGTGRGEQYF.

This clone has only a few counts. V and J are TRBV14 and TRBJ1-1; D might be TRBD1 (6 bases). Germline CDR1 and CDR2: SGHDN and FVKESK. CDR3 length equals 13 residues. Trimming took off 9 bases at V and 0 bases at J, with 11 bases between the two ends. The CDR3 loop is CASAQGLNTEAFF. The CDR3 DNA reads TGTGCCAGTGCTCAGGGGCTGAACACTGAAGCTTTCTTT. The full variable domain, in which reference TRBV14 and TRBJ1-1 provide the parts outside the CDR3, is EAGVTQFPSHSVIEKGQTVTLRCDPISGHDNLYWYRRVMGKEIKFLLHFVKESKQDESGMPNNRFLAERTGGTYSTLKVQPAELEDSGVYFCASAQGLNTEAFFGQGTRLTVV.

This clone has just one count. The rearrangement uses TRBV6-1 and TRBJ2-2; D is uncertain. Germline CDR1 and CDR2: MNHNS and SASEGT. V lost 7 bases to trimming and J lost 9 bases, with 12 bases between them. The CDR3 is made up of 12 amino acids. CDR3 DNA sequence: TGTGCCAGCACCAGAGAATCGTGGGAGCTGTTTTTT. This encodes CASTRESWELFF.

J is TRBJ2-7 and V is TRBV18, with 10 bases aligning to TRBD1. V was clipped by 5 bases and J by 7 bases; unmatched bases: 11. The V gene's germline CDR1 is KGHSH and CDR2 LQKENI. This CDR3 has 15 residues. CDR3: CASSSLRQGAGEQYF. CDR3 nucleotides: TGTGCCAGCTCATCTCTTCGACAGGGGGCTGGAGAGCAGTACTTC.

V gene TRBV9 combines with J gene TRBJ2-7; the D gene could be TRBD1 or TRBD2 (5 bases each). V was cut by 0 bases and J by 5 bases, with 6 bases left in between. CDR1 and CDR2 from the germline V gene are SGDLS and YYNGEE. This CDR3 spans 12 amino acids. CDR3 in amino acids: CASSVGGNEQYF. CDR3 in DNA: TGTGCCAGCAGCGTAGGGGGGAACGAGCAGTACTTC.

The chain recombines TRBV11-2 with TRBJ2-7, with 8 nucleotides matching TRBD1. The CDR3 is made up of 15 amino acids. Germline-derived CDR1 and CDR2 are SGHAT and FQNNGV. V lost 0 bases and J lost 2; bases outside the gene matches: 3. DNA for the CDR3: TGTGCCAGCAGCTTAGACGACAGGGGCCCCTACGAGCAGTACTTC. This codes for CASSLDDRGPYEQYF.

Of note for this clone: Other DNA sequences in the sample encode the same CDR3. This rearrangement joins TRBV2 to TRBJ1-6; D is ambiguous. The V end was cut by 2 bases, the J end by 0 bases, with 2 bases between. This CDR3 is 14 amino acids long. CDR1 and CDR2 (germline): SNHLY, FYNNEI. In nucleotides, the CDR3 is TGTGCCAGCAGTGAAAGCTCCTATAATTCACCCCTCCACTTT. Protein sequence: CASSESSYNSPLHF.

A single count supports this clone. The chain uses TRBV5-1 and TRBJ2-3; no clear D gene. Trimming stripped 4 bases from V and 2 bases from J, with 5 bases between. CDR3 length equals 12 residues. CDR1 is SGHRS, CDR2 YFSETQ, per germline. CDR3 residues: CASSVFTDTQYF. The CDR3 DNA reads as TGCGCCAGCAGCGTGTTCACAGATACGCAGTATTTT.

The chain links TRBV5-6 to TRBJ2-5; TRBD2 matches 9 bases. This CDR3 contains 15 residues. Unmatched junction bases numbered 5, after V lost 0 bases and J lost 5 bases. Germline lookup yields CDR1 SGHDT and CDR2 YYEEEE. DNA of the CDR3: TGTGCCAGCAGCTTGGCTAGCGGGGCTGCGGAGACCCAGTACTTC. It specifies CASSLASGAAETQYF.

The chain joins TRBV9 to TRBJ2-7, with D possibly being TRBD1 or TRBD2 (5 bases each). Trimming pared 4 bases from V and 4 bases from J, leaving 15 bases between. The CDR3 consists of 14 residues. CDR1 is SGDLS and CDR2 is YYNGEE in the germline V gene. The CDR3 loop is CASSLGQEGYEQYF. DNA for the CDR3: TGTGCCAGCAGCCTTGGACAAGAGGGGTACGAGCAGTACTTC.

Written as DNA, the CDR3 is TGTGCCAGCAGTTCAGGCCGGGACACGAAAGAGACCCAGTACTTC. This codes for CASSSGRDTKETQYF. The genes are TRBV28 and TRBJ2-5; TRBD1 might be the D (6 bases). The CDR3 covers 15 residues. Germline V gene lookup returns CDR1 MDHEN and CDR2 SYDVKM. Trimming cost V 4 bases and J 3 bases, with 15 bases left between them.

The chain is built from TRBV5-4 and TRBJ2-3; no definite D call. The CDR3 is 13 residues long. CDR1 and CDR2 (germline): SGHNT, YYREEE (reference sequence). Trimming shortened V by 4 bases and J by 6 bases, and 12 bases separated the two germline ends. The CDR3 region is CASSIPTADTQYF. The CDR3 DNA sequence: TGTGCCAGCAGCATACCCACGGCGGATACGCAGTATTTT.

This chain uses TRBV10-3 with TRBJ1-1; the D is unclear. The germline V gene encodes CDR1 ENHRY and CDR2 SYGVKD. The V gene lost 6 bases and the J gene lost 2 bases, with 13 bases spanning the gap. This CDR3 comprises 14 residues. Here the CDR3 reads CAISWDVKNTEAFF. In DNA, the CDR3 is TGTGCCATCAGCTGGGATGTGAAAAACACTGAAGCTTTCTTT.

The chain uses TRBV9 and TRBJ2-1, with D possibly TRBD1 on 6 matching bases. Per the germline V gene, CDR1 is SGDLS and CDR2 is YYNGEE. Trimming left V 7 bases short and J 2 bases short, with 16 bases between. The CDR3 has 15 amino acids. For the CDR3, the DNA is TGTGCCAGCGGACTGGACAGTCTCCCCTACAATGAGCAGTTCTTC. Translation: CASGLDSLPYNEQFF.

The chain joins TRBV2 to TRBJ1-5, with D hard to call. The germline gives CDR1 SNHLY, CDR2 FYNNEI. V was clipped by 6 bases and J by 3 bases, with 3 bases between them. The CDR3 has 11 amino acids. CDR3 residues: CASRDNQPQHF. The CDR3 DNA reads as TGTGCCAGCAGGGACAATCAGCCCCAGCATTTT. The whole variable domain, remainder taken from reference TRBV2 and TRBJ1-5, is EPEVTQTPSHQVTQMGQEVILRCVPISNHLYFYWYRQILGQKVEFLVSFYNNEISEKSEIFDDQFSVERPDGSNFTLKIRSTKLEDSAMYFCASRDNQPQHFGDGTRLSIL.

This chain connects TRBV9 to TRBJ2-1; D gene ambiguous. Germline V lookup: CDR1 SGDLS, CDR2 YYNGEE. CDR3 size: 14 residues. The V gene lost 0 bases and the J gene lost 4 bases, with 8 bases spanning the gap. The CDR3 sequence: CASSVDSLYNEQFF. In DNA form, the CDR3 reads TGTGCCAGCAGCGTAGATTCCCTATACAATGAGCAGTTCTTC. The variable domain in full, with the rest retrieved from reference TRBV9 and TRBJ2-1, is DSGVTQTPKHLITATGQRVTLRCSPRSGDLSVYWYQQSLDQGLQFLIQYYNGEERAKGNILERFSAQQFPDLHSELNLSSLELGDSALYFCASSVDSLYNEQFFGPGTRLTVL.

This chain connects TRBV5-6 to TRBJ1-1, with D maybe TRBD1 (5 bases). The CDR3 consists of 14 residues. V lost 7 bases and J lost 1, with 14 bases in between. Germline values: CDR1 SGHDT, CDR2 YYEEEE. This chain's CDR3 is CASHPGGGNTEAFF. The CDR3 nucleotides are TGTGCCAGCCACCCCGGGGGAGGGAACACTGAAGCTTTCTTT.